This T cell receptor (beta chain) was found in a study of T cells after posttransplantation cyclophosphamide. General study points: TRB overlap between skin or GI tissue T cells and blood was limited. Recipient CMV seropositivity and CMV reactivation strongly tracked TRB clonality.

V shed 3 bases and J shed 5 bases, with 14 bases lying between them. CDR3 length equals 15 residues. CDR1 and CDR2 from the germline V gene are MGHRA and YSYEKL. Peripheral blood was collected from the related graft donor on the marrow donation day. Using immunoSEQ multiplex PCR, the repertoire was profiled, and TCRdb retains in-frame clones only, with some absent. This sample includes roughly 34,000 clones with no singletons; its ten biggest clones take up over 4%. This clone was observed at least ten times. What it recognizes is unknown. Sequencing was performed on PBMCs. The TCR sequence derives from a woman younger than 45 in good health and a related stem cell transplant donor. V usage is TRBV4-1 and J usage is TRBJ1-5; tentative D call: TRBD1 (5 bases). The DNA for the CDR3 is TGCGCCAGCAGCCATATCCAGGGTACGGATCAGCCCCAGCATTTT. It codes for CASSHIQGTDQPQHF.